Included here is one T cell receptor beta chain sequence, with context. This clone was seen only once. Its antigen is currently not known. The sample holds no much larger clone one base away, and base qualities are not on file. The sample is drawn from a study of OX40 agonist ivuxolimab in advanced cancers. Looking at the study overall: Ivuxolimab was a fully human IgG2 agonistic monoclonal antibody targeting the costimulatory receptor OX40 (CD134). Intravenous ivuxolimab was administered to patients every 2 weeks at six dose levels: 0.01, 0.1, 0.3, 1.5, 3 and 10 mg/kg. Among the 52 dose-escalation patients, roughly 20 had hepatocellular carcinoma, approximately 15 melanoma, 9 renal cell carcinoma and 9 head and neck cancer. In the dose-escalation cohort, approximately 83% of patients were male, and the mean age was 60 years with a range of about 23 to 79. Patients were allowed to have had prior anti-PD-1, anti-PD-L1 or anti-CTLA-4 therapy, and 30% to 40% of the dose-escalation patients had previously received checkpoint inhibitors. Partial responses occurred in three dose-escalation patients, of whom one had hepatocellular carcinoma and two had cutaneous melanoma. The point of sequencing TCRbeta in the periphery was to test whether ivuxolimab changed TCR sequence diversity and drove clonal T-cell expansion. The paper covers the monotherapy dose-escalation part of the phase I ivuxolimab trial, which included N of about 56 patients. What the work shows at the level of the full study, not this receptor alone: After ivuxolimab, CD8+ T cells had more expanded clones than CD4+ T cells on average. In the 0.1-3.0 mg/kg groups, partial responders had among the lowest normalized peripheral clonal expansion, particularly in CD8+ T cells. Low levels of normalized T-cell clonal expansion were also seen in some nonresponding patients. Antigen specificity was not determined for the clonally expanded peripheral T cells. At doses of 0.1 to 3.0 mg/kg, clonal expansion of both CD4+ and CD8+ blood T cells was observed from baseline to week 6.

For sequencing of the TCRbeta CDR3 region, genomic DNA was extracted from the sorted cells. TCRbeta CDR3 regions were sequenced using the immunoSEQ Assay. In TCRdb, the immuneACCESS table is reduced to in-frame sequences with V and J assigned. These tables do not hold every clone; where another copy was compared, an unresolved V gene accounts for under half, and the others remain unexplained. This sample holds 75,000 to 100,000 clones; under 90% were observed only once. Roughly 5.4% of the sample rests with the top ten. The trial excluded patients who had a history of autoimmune disease or were on systemic immunosuppression. Peripheral blood for TCR sequencing was collected from all dose cohorts at baseline, on cycle 4 day 1, and on cycle 7 day 1. The samples were drawn from a first-in-human, open-label, multicenter phase I dose-escalation trial of ivuxolimab. Adults with locally advanced or metastatic head and neck squamous cell, hepatocellular, melanoma or renal cell carcinoma were enrolled in the trial. Before TCR sequencing, CD4+ and CD8+ T cells were separately sorted from peripheral blood.

The specimen comprised CD4+ or CD8+ T cells sorted from blood, sampled in a trial of the OX40 agonist ivuxolimab. This sequence was found in an adult with an advanced solid tumor such as melanoma, head and neck, liver or kidney cancer.

The DNA sequence is as follows: TGTGCCAGCAGCTCCCACAGGGGCTCCTACGAGCAGTACTTC. Translation gives CASSSHRGSYEQYF. The chain is assembled from TRBV5-6 and TRBJ2-7; a stretch of 7 junction bases matches TRBD1. CDR1 and CDR2, per the germline V gene, are SGHDT and YYEEEE. Including the terminal cysteine and phenylalanine, the CDR3 comprises 14 residues. This entry keeps only the CDR3 DNA: 42 bases, framed from base 1. V is cut back by 3 bases and J by 0 bases, with 3 bases in the junction unmatched.